Sequencing of this TCR beta chain was carried out in a study of CD8 T cells in Susac syndrome. Study observations and caveats: The study conceded that its TCR sequencing and HLA analysis involved relatively few individuals.

Random hexamers served to reverse transcribe roughly 0.5 to 1 ug RNA. With immunoSEQ multiplex PCR, TCR beta CDR3 was amplified across 54 Vbeta and 13 Jbeta. MiXCR, applied by TCRdb to the immunoSEQ multiplex PCR reads, yields one record per CDR3 protein. Here the sample spans more than 150,000 distinct CDR3 sequences, over 95% being singletons. V shed 1 base and J shed 3 bases, with 7 bases lying between them. The CDR3 contains 13 residues. Comments on this clonotype: Antigen unknown.

This chain joins TRBV12-3 or TRBV12-4 and TRBJ2-7; D is uncertain. The TCR sequence derives from a human donor with multiple sclerosis. Source material: CD8+ T cells from PBMCs. The CDR3 loop is CASSLGAVYEQYF. The CDR3 DNA reads TGTGCCAGCAGTTTAGGGGCGGTCTACGAGCAGTACTTC.